A single sample is the source of the 11 T cell receptor beta chains below, sequenced in a study of T cell responses to AZD1222 COVID-19 vaccine. Method: immunoSEQ multiplex PCR; TCRdb's copy keeps in-frame clones and lacks some. The sample shows fewer than 120,000 clones, roughly 89% of them seen only once. This specimen was peripheral blood, taken 28 days after the second AZD1222 dose. The receptors were sampled from an adult who received the AZD1222 COVID-19 vaccine.

The chain has TRBV2 and TRBJ1-3, with TRBD1 matching 10 bases. The CDR3 extends over 17 amino acids. Trimming removed 4 bases from V and 3 bases from J; junction bases left unmatched: 9. CDR1 and CDR2 from the germline V gene are SNHLY and FYNNEI. CDR3 in DNA: TGTGCCAGCAGTGCCAGGACAGGGGGTTCCTATGGAAACACCATATATTTT. Amino acids: CASSARTGGSYGNTIYF.

The chain couples TRBV5-4 to TRBJ2-5, with 9 bases matching TRBD2. Looked up from germline, CDR1 is SGHNT and CDR2 is YYREEE (reference sequence). V dropped 10 bases and J dropped 1; count of bases not matched to a gene: 17. The CDR3 contains 17 residues. The CDR3 region has the DNA TGTGCCCTCAGCTTGGGTGGTACAGCGGGGGGCCAAGAGACCCAGTACTTC. It translates to CALSLGGTAGGQETQYF.

The V gene is TRBV9, the J gene TRBJ2-1; the match to TRBD1 covers 7 bases. The CDR3 has 16 amino acids. Germline CDR1 is SGDLS and CDR2 is YYNGEE. V trimming: 0 bases; J trimming: 3 bases; junction bases outside the gene matches: 6. In nucleotides, the CDR3 is TGTGCCAGCAGCGTAGTCGAGACAGGGCTCTACAATGAGCAGTTCTTC. This sequence encodes CASSVVETGLYNEQFF.

The V call is TRBV15, the J call TRBJ1-5; D unclear. Trimming removed 0 bases at V and 4 bases at J, with 13 bases between. The CDR3 runs 16 residues. Germline assignment: CDR1 LNHNV and CDR2 YYDKDF (reference sequence). CDR3 sequence reads: CATSREGRGPNQPQHF. As DNA, the CDR3 is TGTGCCACCAGCAGAGAGGGTCGAGGGCCTAATCAGCCCCAGCATTTT.

As concerns this clone: Within the sample, other DNA sequences also encode this same CDR3. The rearrangement uses TRBV27 and TRBJ2-1, with no clear D. CDR1 and CDR2 from the germline V gene are MNHEY and SMNVEV (reference sequence). The CDR3 contains 13 residues. With 2 bases removed from V and 2 bases from J, the gap between germline ends came to 4 bases. CDR3 DNA sequence: TGTGCCAGCAGTTTAGAACCCTACAATGAGCAGTTCTTC. This codes for CASSLEPYNEQFF.

J is TRBJ1-1 and V is TRBV25-1, with D maybe TRBD1 (6 bases). V dropped 4 bases and J dropped 4 bases, with 19 bases sitting between them. This CDR3 spans 16 amino acids. Looked up from germline, CDR1 is MGHDK and CDR2 is SYGVNS. CDR3 in DNA: TGTGCCAGCAGTGCCTACGACGGGGGCGGTGGCACTGAAGCTTTCTTT. Translated: CASSAYDGGGGTEAFF. The variable domain in full, with the rest retrieved from reference TRBV25-1 and TRBJ1-1, is EADIYQTPRYLVIGTGKKITLECSQTMGHDKMYWYQQDPGMELHLIHYSYGVNSTEKGDLSSESTVSRIRTEHFPLTLESARPSHTSQYLCASSAYDGGGGTEAFFGQGTRLTVV.

V and J are TRBV2 and TRBJ2-1; TRBD1 matches at 8 bases. The germline V gene encodes CDR1 SNHLY and CDR2 FYNNEI. Trimming removed 7 bases from V and 6 bases from J; junction bases left unmatched: 5. The CDR3 contains 13 residues. The CDR3 DNA reads as TGTGCCAGCATTGCGGACAGGGTCAATGAGCAGTTCTTC. Translating it yields CASIADRVNEQFF.

This chain joins TRBV7-9 and TRBJ2-1, with TRBD1 identical over 7 bases. This CDR3 is 16 amino acids long. CDR1 SEHNR and CDR2 FQNEAQ come from the germline V gene (reference sequence). Trimming took 5 bases from V and 4 from J; bases not matched to a gene: 11. CDR3 coding DNA: TGTGCCAGCAGCCAACACACCGGGACAGCTTACAATGAGCAGTTCTTC. Its translation is CASSQHTGTAYNEQFF.

The chain joins TRBV28 to TRBJ1-1; 9 bases fit TRBD1. V was pared by 4 bases and J by 4 bases, with 10 bases of the junction left unmatched. The CDR3 covers 16 residues. Germline lookup yields CDR1 MDHEN and CDR2 SYDVKM. This CDR3 is CASSSPGTGRVTEAFF. The CDR3 DNA follows: TGTGCCAGCAGTTCCCCCGGGACAGGGCGGGTCACTGAAGCTTTCTTT.

The genes are TRBV4-1 and TRBJ2-3, with unresolved D. Between the trimmed V and J ends, which lost 1 base and 6 bases, there was a span of 5 bases. This CDR3 region has 12 residues. The germline V gene encodes CDR1 MGHRA and CDR2 YSYEKL. CDR3 loop: CASSQGSDTQYF. For the CDR3, the DNA is TGCGCCAGCAGCCAAGGTTCGGATACGCAGTATTTT.

The V call is TRBV2, the J call TRBJ1-2; no clear D gene. The CDR3 totals 15 residues. Germline V lookup: CDR1 SNHLY, CDR2 FYNNEI. V dropped 0 bases and J dropped 4 bases, with 12 bases sitting between them. DNA of the CDR3: TGTGCCAGCAGTGAAGCGTCTAAGGGTTTCTATGGCTACACCTTC. Translated, it gives CASSEASKGFYGYTF. Based on the CDR3 plus reference TRBV2 and TRBJ1-2, the full variable domain is EPEVTQTPSHQVTQMGQEVILRCVPISNHLYFYWYRQILGQKVEFLVSFYNNEISEKSEIFDDQFSVERPDGSNFTLKIRSTKLEDSAMYFCASSEASKGFYGYTFGSGTRLTVV.